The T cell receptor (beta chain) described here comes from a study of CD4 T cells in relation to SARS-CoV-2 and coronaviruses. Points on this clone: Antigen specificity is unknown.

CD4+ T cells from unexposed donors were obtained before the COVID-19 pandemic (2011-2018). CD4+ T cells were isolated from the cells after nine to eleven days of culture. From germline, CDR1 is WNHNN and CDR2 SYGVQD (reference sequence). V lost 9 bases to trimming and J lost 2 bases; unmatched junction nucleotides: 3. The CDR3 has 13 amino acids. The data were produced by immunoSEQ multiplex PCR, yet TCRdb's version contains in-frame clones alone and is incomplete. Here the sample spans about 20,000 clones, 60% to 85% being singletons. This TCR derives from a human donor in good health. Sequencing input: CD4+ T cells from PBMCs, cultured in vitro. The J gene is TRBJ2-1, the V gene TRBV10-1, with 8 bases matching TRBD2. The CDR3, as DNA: TGCGCCAGTAGCGGGACGACCTACAATGAGCAGTTCTTC. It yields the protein CASSGTTYNEQFF.